The source of this T cell receptor beta chain is a study of monozygotic twins with inflammatory bowel disease. Study results and caveats: On the inverse Simpson index, IBD patients scored lower for TCRbeta diversity than healthy co-twins.

The CDR3 spans 13 residues. Germline V lookup: CDR1 SGHRS, CDR2 YFSETQ. TCRdb reprocessed the 5' RACE reads, with one entry per CDR3 protein and no DNA. The sample includes around 370,000 distinct CDR3 sequences. About this clonotype: The antigen is undetermined.

V gene TRBV5-1 combines with J gene TRBJ2-2; TCRdb's assignment of TRBD1 cannot be checked, as there is no DNA. This TCR derives from a human donor with ulcerative colitis or Crohn's disease, or a healthy co-twin of an affected twin (not recorded which). The sequenced sample was blood. The CDR3 reads CASTPFADGELFF. Drawing the rest from reference TRBV5-1 and TRBJ2-2, the complete variable domain is KAGVTQTPRYLIKTRGQQVTLSCSPISGHRSVSWYQQTPGQGLQFLFEYFSETQRNKGNFPGRFSGRQFSNSRSEMNVSTLELGDSALYLCASTPFADGELFFGEGSRLTVL.